The 26 T cell receptor beta chains reported below all come from one sample, sequenced in a study of blood T cell repertoires in COVID-19. Generated by immunoSEQ multiplex PCR, the TCRdb table keeps only in-frame clones and is missing some. This sample has approximately 99,000 clones; 75% to 85% occur once, and the top ten carry around 18%. Sequenced material: peripheral blood. These receptors all come from a woman older than 75 with active or convalescent COVID-19.

The chain employs TRBV2 and TRBJ2-3; D call uncertain. Per germline, CDR1 SNHLY and CDR2 FYNNEI. This CDR3 has 12 residues. The ends were cut back, 4 bases at V and 4 bases at J, with 6 bases in the middle. The CDR3 is CASSGPSDTQYF. The CDR3 nucleotides are TGTGCCAGCAGTGGGCCGTCAGATACGCAGTATTTT.

This chain uses TRBV28 with TRBJ1-2; 8 bases are a match to TRBD1. CDR3 length: 16 amino acids. The junction had 14 bases not matched to a gene; V was cut back by 4 bases and J by 7 bases. CDR1 MDHEN and CDR2 SYDVKM come from the germline V gene. Written as DNA, the CDR3 is TGTGCCAGCAGTTACGGTGGACAGGGCGGATTTTCTGGCTACACCTTC. Translated: CASSYGGQGGFSGYTF.

The chain carries TRBV11-3 and TRBJ1-1, with D uncertain. Per the germline V gene, CDR1 is SGHNT and CDR2 is YENEEA. The CDR3 is made up of 14 amino acids. The V end lost 2 bases, the J end lost 7 bases, and 14 bases lay between the germline ends. CDR3 DNA: TGTGCCAGCAGCTTAAAACAACCACGCGGTGAAGCTTTCTTT. Translated: CASSLKQPRGEAFF.

The CDR3 bases are TGCGCCAGCAGTGATGGGGGGGGAGGCCCCCAAGAGACCCAGTACTTC. Its protein product is CASSDGGGGPQETQYF. The chain couples TRBV10-2 to TRBJ2-5; 7 bases align to TRBD2. This CDR3 has 16 amino acids. J lost 1 base, V lost 3 bases, and 8 bases had no gene match. CDR1 is WSHSY, CDR2 SAAADI, per germline.

The J gene is TRBJ2-3, the V gene TRBV27; 8 nucleotides agree with TRBD1. CDR1 and CDR2 from the germline V gene are MNHEY and SMNVEV (reference sequence). CDR3 length equals 14 residues. J gave up 9 bases and V 5 bases, and 10 bases lay outside the gene matches. The CDR3 spells CASSGGQVLGTQYF. In nucleotides, the CDR3 is TGTGCCAGCAGTGGGGGACAGGTTTTAGGGACGCAGTATTTT.

The chain recombines TRBV12-3 or TRBV12-4 with TRBJ1-5; D is ambiguous. V gave up 2 bases and J gave up 5 bases, with 7 bases separating them. CDR3 size: 13 residues. For the CDR3, the DNA is TGTGCCAGCAGTTTAATGCAGGATCAGCCCCAGCATTTT. The encoded protein is CASSLMQDQPQHF.

The V call is TRBV5-1, the J call TRBJ1-4, with D tentatively TRBD1 (6 bases). CDR1 and CDR2 from the germline V gene are SGHRS and YFSETQ. This CDR3 has 16 amino acids. V was clipped by 1 base and J by 5 bases, with 15 bases between them. CDR3 nucleotides: TGCGCCAGCAGCTTGCAGGGCGGACAGCAAAATGAAAAACTGTTTTTT. Translation gives CASSLQGGQQNEKLFF.

The chain uses TRBV30 and TRBJ1-1; tentative D call: TRBD1 (5 bases). Germline CDR1 and CDR2: GTSNPN and SVGIG (reference sequence). V dropped 2 bases and J dropped 0 bases, with 10 bases sitting between them. CDR3 length equals 14 residues. For the CDR3, the DNA is TGTGCCTGGAGTTTTGGACACTTGAACACTGAAGCTTTCTTT. It encodes CAWSFGHLNTEAFF.

About this clone itself: The sample has other DNA sequences that encode this CDR3 too. The chain has TRBV2 and TRBJ2-7; possible D gene TRBD1, 6 bases. CDR3 size: 14 residues. Trimming stripped 7 bases from V and 1 base from J, with 14 bases between. Per germline, CDR1 SNHLY and CDR2 FYNNEI. The CDR3 sequence is CASTLDSSSYEQYF. The CDR3 region has the DNA TGTGCCAGCACCTTGGACAGTAGTTCCTACGAGCAGTACTTC.

This chain links TRBV28 with TRBJ1-4, with 8 bases matching TRBD1. CDR1 is MDHEN and CDR2 is SYDVKM in the germline V gene. The CDR3 is 17 amino acids. Germline trimming cut 5 bases from V and 0 bases from J; bases unmatched to any gene: 8. CDR3 nucleotide sequence: TGTGCCAGCAGTCTGACAGGGGCAGTCGCAACTAATGAAAAACTGTTTTTT. This sequence encodes CASSLTGAVATNEKLFF.

This chain connects TRBV24-1 to TRBJ2-1, with D unresolved. The CDR3 covers 16 residues. Germline values: CDR1 KGHDR, CDR2 SFDVKD. V gave up 1 base and J gave up 0 bases, with 9 bases separating them. The CDR3 protein is CATSDLSWSSYNEQFF. CDR3 in DNA: TGTGCCACCAGTGATTTAAGTTGGAGCTCCTACAATGAGCAGTTCTTC.

The V gene is TRBV7-9, the J gene TRBJ1-5; 7 bases agree with TRBD1. Germline V CDR1 and CDR2: SEHNR, FQNEAQ (reference sequence). V shed 0 bases and J 4 bases; nucleotides not matched to a gene: 3. The CDR3 is 15 amino acids. CDR3 protein: CASSLATTGNQPQHF. CDR3 in DNA: TGTGCCAGCAGCTTAGCCACGACAGGGAATCAGCCCCAGCATTTT. Full variable domain (missing parts from reference TRBV7-9 and TRBJ1-5): DTGVSQNPRHKITKRGQNVTFRCDPISEHNRLYWYRQTLGQGPEFLTYFQNEAQLEKSRLLSDRFSAERPKGSFSTLEIQRTEQGDSAMYLCASSLATTGNQPQHFGDGTRLSIL.

This clone showed up just a few times. V usage is TRBV6-2 or TRBV6-3 and J usage is TRBJ1-1, with D unresolved. Germline V gene lookup returns CDR1 MNHEY and CDR2 SVGEGT. V lost 4 bases to trimming and J lost 8 bases, with 23 bases between them. The CDR3 totals 16 residues. The DNA of the CDR3 is TGTGCCAGCAGTTCCCGGAAGGCAGGCCACCCATCCGAAGCTTTCTTT. Translation: CASSSRKAGHPSEAFF.

The rearrangement joins TRBV7-2 to TRBJ2-1; the D is unclear. This CDR3 region has 13 residues. Germline CDR1 reads SGHTA; CDR2 reads FQGNSA. Trimming removed 0 bases from V and 7 bases from J, with 7 bases in between. CDR3 region: CASSLAARNEQFF. The CDR3 bases are TGTGCCAGCAGCTTAGCGGCGAGGAATGAGCAGTTCTTC.

The V call is TRBV27, the J call TRBJ1-5; TRBD1 might be the D (6 bases). This CDR3 contains 14 residues. Germline V gene lookup returns CDR1 MNHEY and CDR2 SMNVEV (reference sequence). Deletions cut 1 base from V and 2 bases from J, with 6 bases between. The CDR3 bases are TGTGCCAGCAGTTTATGGGGGCGCAATCAGCCCCAGCATTTT. This codes for CASSLWGRNQPQHF.

This clone has a single count. The chain is built from TRBV5-4 and TRBJ2-1, with D tentatively TRBD2 (6 bases). V lost 0 bases and J 0 bases, leaving 13 bases between the germline ends. This CDR3 has 17 amino acids. Germline V gene lookup returns CDR1 SGHNT and CDR2 YYREEE (reference sequence). Here the CDR3 DNA reads TGTGCCAGCAGCTTGGTGCCAGCGGGTAACTCCTACAATGAGCAGTTCTTC. The encoded protein is CASSLVPAGNSYNEQFF.

The rearrangement uses TRBV24-1 and TRBJ2-2; no clear D. CDR3 length: 14 amino acids. The V and J ends lost 4 bases and 1 base respectively, with 6 bases between them. The germline gives CDR1 KGHDR, CDR2 SFDVKD. This CDR3 is CATSENKNTGELFF. The CDR3, as DNA: TGTGCCACCAGTGAAAACAAGAACACCGGGGAGCTGTTTTTT.

This chain connects TRBV18 to TRBJ2-6; possible D gene TRBD2, 5 bases. CDR3 length: 15 residues. Germline V lookup: CDR1 KGHSH, CDR2 LQKENI. V lost 3 bases to trimming and J lost 2 bases, with 8 bases between them. DNA of the CDR3: TGTGCCAGCTCACCCGGGGTAGCTGGGGCCAACGTCCTGACTTTC. It encodes CASSPGVAGANVLTF.

The rearrangement joins TRBV4-2 to TRBJ2-1, with 12 bases that match TRBD2. CDR1 and CDR2 from the germline V gene are LGHNA and YNFKEQ. With V trimmed by 2 bases and J by 7 bases, 12 bases remained unmatched. The CDR3 sequence is 18 residues long. CDR3 DNA sequence: TGTGCCAGCAGCCAAATCAGCGGGAGGACTAGCGGGACGAATGAGCAGTTCTTC. This gives the protein CASSQISGRTSGTNEQFF.

The chain has TRBV9 and TRBJ2-3; 7 bases match TRBD1. CDR1 SGDLS and CDR2 YYNGEE come from the germline V gene. The CDR3 covers 16 residues. The V gene end was trimmed by 0 bases and the J gene end by 5 bases; junction bases not matched to a gene: 9. CDR3 in DNA: TGTGCCAGCAGCGTAGAGGACATAGGGGGCCGAGATACGCAGTATTTT. It specifies CASSVEDIGGRDTQYF.

In this sample, this clone turned up once. The gene calls are TRBV6-2 or TRBV6-3 and TRBJ2-7; TRBD2 matches at 7 bases. Germline loops: CDR1 MNHEY, CDR2 SVGEGT. V lost 2 bases, J lost 3 bases, and 10 bases stayed unmatched. The CDR3 extends over 16 amino acids. The CDR3 is CASSYALGGSGYEQYF. The DNA for the CDR3 is TGTGCCAGCAGTTACGCTCTGGGCGGGAGCGGCTACGAGCAGTACTTC.

This clone was seen more than once but under ten times. The rearrangement joins TRBV19 to TRBJ2-3; 9 bases agree with TRBD1. CDR3 length: 15 amino acids. The ends lost 9 bases at V and 4 bases at J; junction bases unmatched: 11. The germline gives CDR1 LNHDA, CDR2 SQIVND (reference sequence). Written as DNA, the CDR3 is TGTGCCAGCAGTGGGCTGACAGGGGGTGCAGATACGCAGTATTTT. Protein: CASSGLTGGADTQYF.

V gene TRBV27 combines with J gene TRBJ2-7; 12 bases are shared with TRBD2. The V gene's germline CDR1 is MNHEY and CDR2 SMNVEV (reference sequence). With V trimmed by 6 bases and J by 4 bases, 1 base remained unmatched. The CDR3 has 13 amino acids. DNA for the CDR3: TGTGCCAGCAGGACTAGCGGGAGTTACGAGCAGTACTTC. Protein product: CASRTSGSYEQYF.

This clone was seen just once. V gene TRBV4-2 combines with J gene TRBJ1-3, with a possible D match to TRBD1 (5 bases). The CDR3 has 18 residues. The germline V gene encodes CDR1 LGHNA and CDR2 YNFKEQ. Trimming stripped 1 base from V and 0 bases from J, with 16 bases between. The CDR3 spells CASSQAGVSSYSGNTIYF. The CDR3 DNA reads TGTGCCAGCAGCCAAGCGGGGGTCAGCTCCTACTCTGGAAACACCATATATTTT.

The V gene is TRBV4-3, the J gene TRBJ1-4; no firm D call. Trimming pared 0 bases from V and 0 bases from J, leaving 17 bases between. Germline-derived CDR1 and CDR2 are LGHNA and YSLEER. The length of the CDR3 is 19 residues. This chain's CDR3 is CASSQDFGQFSTTNEKLFF. The CDR3 DNA is TGCGCCAGCAGCCAAGATTTTGGGCAGTTTTCAACAACTAATGAAAAACTGTTTTTT.

The chain recombines TRBV3-1 (or the pseudogene TRBV3-2) with TRBJ2-7, with D uncertain. The CDR3 is 14 residues long. Germline-derived CDR1 and CDR2 are LGHDT and YNNKEL (reference sequence). Trimming removed 1 base from V and 3 bases from J, with 10 bases in between. The CDR3 here is CASSQGAQVYEQYF. CDR3 in DNA: TGTGCCAGCAGCCAAGGCGCCCAGGTCTACGAGCAGTACTTC.